The T cell receptor beta chain described here comes from a study of breast tumors, draining lymph nodes, adjacent tissues. Study-wide results and caveats: Tumor TCR diversity was below lymph nodes but above nontumor tissue. Compared with basal-like, luminal-like tumors shared significantly more repertoire with nontumor tissue. Findings are consistent with lymph node origin and intratumoral expansion of most tumor T cells.

CDR3 length equals 16 residues. Trimming cost V 0 bases and J 2 bases; bases outside gene matches: 4. Germline V gene sequence: CDR1 SGHNT, CDR2 YYREEE (reference sequence). Ten or more counts support this clonotype. Its specificity is unknown. Breast cancer patients provided tissue from their axillary draining lymph nodes. One entry per CDR3 protein, called by TCRdb with MiXCR from the multiplex PCR reads. The sample includes some 140,000 distinct CDR3 sequences, 21% of them seen just once. The V gene is TRBV5-4, the J gene TRBJ2-3; 9 nucleotides match TRBD2. This TCR was recovered from a female donor with breast cancer. Some clones in this sample may be carry-over from other donors' samples. Sequenced input: axillary lymph node tissue. Here the CDR3 DNA reads TGTGCCAGCAGCTTGGGGGGACTAGCCTCCACAGATACGCAGTATTTT. Its translation: CASSLGGLASTDTQYF.